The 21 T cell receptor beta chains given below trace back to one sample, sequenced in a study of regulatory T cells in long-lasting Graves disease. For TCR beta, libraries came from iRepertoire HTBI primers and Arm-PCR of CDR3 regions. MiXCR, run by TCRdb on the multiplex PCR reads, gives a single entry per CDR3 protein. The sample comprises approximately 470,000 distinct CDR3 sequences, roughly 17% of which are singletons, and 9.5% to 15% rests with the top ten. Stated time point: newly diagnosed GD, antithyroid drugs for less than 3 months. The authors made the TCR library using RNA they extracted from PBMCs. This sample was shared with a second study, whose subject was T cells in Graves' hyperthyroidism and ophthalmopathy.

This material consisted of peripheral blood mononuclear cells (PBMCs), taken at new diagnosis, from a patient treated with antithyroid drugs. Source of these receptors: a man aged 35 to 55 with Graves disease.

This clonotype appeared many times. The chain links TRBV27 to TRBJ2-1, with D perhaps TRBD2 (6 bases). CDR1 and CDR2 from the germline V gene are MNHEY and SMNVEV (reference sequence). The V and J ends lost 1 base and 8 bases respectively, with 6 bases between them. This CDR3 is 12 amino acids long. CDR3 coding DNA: TGTGCCAGCAGTTTATGGGGGGATGAGCAGTTCTTC. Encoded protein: CASSLWGDEQFF.

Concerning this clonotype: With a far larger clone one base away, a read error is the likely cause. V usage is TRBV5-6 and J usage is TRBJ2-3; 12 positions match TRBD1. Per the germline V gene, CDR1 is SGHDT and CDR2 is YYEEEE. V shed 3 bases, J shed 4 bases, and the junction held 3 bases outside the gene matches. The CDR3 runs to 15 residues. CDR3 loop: CASSWDRGLADTQYF. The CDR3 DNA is TGTGCCAGCAGCTGGGACAGGGGGCTCGCAGATACGCAGTATTTT.

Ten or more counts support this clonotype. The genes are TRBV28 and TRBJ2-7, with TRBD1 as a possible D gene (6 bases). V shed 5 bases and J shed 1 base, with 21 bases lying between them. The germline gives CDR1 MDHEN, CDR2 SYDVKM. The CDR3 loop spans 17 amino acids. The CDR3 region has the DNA TGTGCCAGCAGTCCGATAGTCTGGACAGTAGGGTCCTACGAGCAGTACTTC. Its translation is CASSPIVWTVGSYEQYF.

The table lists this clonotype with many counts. CDR3 in DNA: TGCAGCGTTTACAGGCCCATGAACACTGAAGCTTTCTTT. Protein: CSVYRPMNTEAFF. V gene TRBV29-1 combines with J gene TRBJ1-1, with D possibly being TRBD1 (5 bases). Looked up from germline, CDR1 is SQVTM and CDR2 is ANQGSEA. V was cut by 5 bases and J by 0 bases, with 10 bases left in between. The CDR3 contains 13 residues.

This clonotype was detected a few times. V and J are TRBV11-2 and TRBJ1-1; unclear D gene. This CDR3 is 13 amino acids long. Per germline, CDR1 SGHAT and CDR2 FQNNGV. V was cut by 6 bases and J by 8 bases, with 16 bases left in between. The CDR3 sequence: CASSPTYSPEAFF. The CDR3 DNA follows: TGTGCCAGCAGTCCGACATATTCCCCGGAAGCTTTCTTT. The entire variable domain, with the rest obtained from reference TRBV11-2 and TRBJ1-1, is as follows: EAGVAQSPRYKIIEKRQSVAFWCNPISGHATLYWYQQILGQGPKLLIQFQNNGVVDDSQLPKDRFSAERLKGVDSTLKIQPAKLEDSAVYLCASSPTYSPEAFFGQGTRLTVV.

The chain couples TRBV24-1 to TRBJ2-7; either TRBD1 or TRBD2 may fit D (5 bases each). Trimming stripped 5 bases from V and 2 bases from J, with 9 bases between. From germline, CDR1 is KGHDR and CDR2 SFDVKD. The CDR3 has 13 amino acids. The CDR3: CATSAGTAYEQYF. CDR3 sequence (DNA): TGTGCCACCAGTGCGGGGACCGCCTACGAGCAGTACTTC.

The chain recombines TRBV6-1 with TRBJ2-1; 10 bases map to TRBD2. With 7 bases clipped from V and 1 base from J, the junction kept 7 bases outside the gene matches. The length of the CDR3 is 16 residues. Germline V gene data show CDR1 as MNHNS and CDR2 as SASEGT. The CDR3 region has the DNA TGTGCCAGCACCCGAAGTAGCGGGAGGTCCTACAATGAGCAGTTCTTC. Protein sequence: CASTRSSGRSYNEQFF.

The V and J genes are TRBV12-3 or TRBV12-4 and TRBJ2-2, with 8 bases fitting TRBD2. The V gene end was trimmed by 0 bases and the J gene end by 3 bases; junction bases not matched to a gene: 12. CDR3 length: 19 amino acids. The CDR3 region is CASSLARVAGLAYTGELFF. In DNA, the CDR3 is TGTGCCAGCAGTTTAGCGAGGGTAGCGGGATTAGCCTACACCGGGGAGCTGTTTTTT.

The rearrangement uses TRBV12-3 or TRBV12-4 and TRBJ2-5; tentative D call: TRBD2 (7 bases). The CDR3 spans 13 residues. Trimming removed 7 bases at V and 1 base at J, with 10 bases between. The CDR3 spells CASTRGAQETQYF. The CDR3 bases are TGTGCCAGCACCCGGGGGGCCCAAGAGACCCAGTACTTC.

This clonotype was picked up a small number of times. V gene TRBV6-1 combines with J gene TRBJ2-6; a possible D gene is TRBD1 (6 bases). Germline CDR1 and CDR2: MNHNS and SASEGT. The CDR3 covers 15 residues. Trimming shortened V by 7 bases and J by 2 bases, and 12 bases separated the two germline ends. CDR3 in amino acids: CASTPSGAGANVLTF. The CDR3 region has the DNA TGTGCCAGCACCCCTTCAGGGGCTGGGGCCAACGTCCTGACTTTC.

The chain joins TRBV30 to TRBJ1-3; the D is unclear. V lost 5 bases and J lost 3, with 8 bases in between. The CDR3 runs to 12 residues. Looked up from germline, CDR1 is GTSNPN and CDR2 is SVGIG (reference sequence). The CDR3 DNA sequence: TGTGCCTGGGCCATCAGTGGAAACACCATATATTTT. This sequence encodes CAWAISGNTIYF.

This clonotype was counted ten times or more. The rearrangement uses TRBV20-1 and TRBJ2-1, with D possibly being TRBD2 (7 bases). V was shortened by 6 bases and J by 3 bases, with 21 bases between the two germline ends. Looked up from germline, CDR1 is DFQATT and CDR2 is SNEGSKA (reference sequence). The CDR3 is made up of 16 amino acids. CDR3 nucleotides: TGCAGTGCGGGTCGCCCCAAGCGGGACAACTACAATGAGCAGTTCTTC. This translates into CSAGRPKRDNYNEQFF.

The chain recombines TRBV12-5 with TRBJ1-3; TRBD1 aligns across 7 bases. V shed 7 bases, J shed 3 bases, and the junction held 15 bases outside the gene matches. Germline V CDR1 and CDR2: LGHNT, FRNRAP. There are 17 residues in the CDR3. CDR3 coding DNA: TGTGCTAGTGACCGACAGGGTCCAAGGTCATATGGAAACACCATATATTTT. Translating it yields CASDRQGPRSYGNTIYF.

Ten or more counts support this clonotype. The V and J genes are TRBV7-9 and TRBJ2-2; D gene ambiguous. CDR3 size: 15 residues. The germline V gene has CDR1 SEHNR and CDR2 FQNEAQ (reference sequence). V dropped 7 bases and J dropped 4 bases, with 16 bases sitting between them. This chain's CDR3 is CASTKTESGTGELFF. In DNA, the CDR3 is TGTGCCAGCACTAAAACAGAGTCGGGCACCGGGGAGCTGTTTTTT.

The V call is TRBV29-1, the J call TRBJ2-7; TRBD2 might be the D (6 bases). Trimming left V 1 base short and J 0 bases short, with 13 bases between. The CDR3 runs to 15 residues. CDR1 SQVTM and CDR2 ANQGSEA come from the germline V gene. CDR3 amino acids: CSVEVVGGLSYEQYF. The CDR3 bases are TGCAGCGTTGAAGTAGTGGGAGGTCTCTCCTACGAGCAGTACTTC.

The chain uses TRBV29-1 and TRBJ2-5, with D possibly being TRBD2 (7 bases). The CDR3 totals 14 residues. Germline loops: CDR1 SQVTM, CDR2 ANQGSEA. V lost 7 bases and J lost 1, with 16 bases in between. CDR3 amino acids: CSATRGAGQETQYF. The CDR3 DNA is TGCAGCGCCACCCGGGGGGCAGGCCAAGAGACCCAGTACTTC.

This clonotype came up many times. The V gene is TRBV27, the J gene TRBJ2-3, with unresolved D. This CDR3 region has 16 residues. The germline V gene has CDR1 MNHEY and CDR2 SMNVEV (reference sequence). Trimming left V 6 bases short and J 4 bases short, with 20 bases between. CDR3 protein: CASSSHLLALPDTQYF. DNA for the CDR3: TGTGCCAGCAGCTCCCACTTGTTAGCTTTACCAGATACGCAGTATTTT.

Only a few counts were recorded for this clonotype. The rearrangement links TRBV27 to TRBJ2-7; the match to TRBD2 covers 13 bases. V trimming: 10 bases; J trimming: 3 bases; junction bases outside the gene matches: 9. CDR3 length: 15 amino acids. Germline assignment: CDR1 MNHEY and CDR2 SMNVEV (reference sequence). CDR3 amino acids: CAIPGLAGFFYEQYF. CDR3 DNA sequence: TGTGCCATCCCGGGACTAGCGGGATTTTTCTACGAGCAGTACTTC.

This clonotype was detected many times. The CDR3 DNA reads TGTGCCAGCAGCTTAGATTGGGGGGATGGAATTGAAGCTTTCTTT. It is translated as CASSLDWGDGIEAFF. The chain couples TRBV11-2 to TRBJ1-1, with D perhaps TRBD1 (5 bases). Germline values: CDR1 SGHAT, CDR2 FQNNGV. The CDR3 is made up of 15 amino acids. V was shortened by 0 bases and J by 7 bases, with 15 bases between the two germline ends.

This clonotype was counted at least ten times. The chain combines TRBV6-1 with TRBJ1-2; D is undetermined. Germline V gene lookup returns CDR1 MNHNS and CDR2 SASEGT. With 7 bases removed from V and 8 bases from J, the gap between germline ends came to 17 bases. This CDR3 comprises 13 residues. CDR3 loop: CASTRPTRSGYTF. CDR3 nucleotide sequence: TGTGCCAGCACCCGACCCACGAGGTCGGGCTACACCTTC.

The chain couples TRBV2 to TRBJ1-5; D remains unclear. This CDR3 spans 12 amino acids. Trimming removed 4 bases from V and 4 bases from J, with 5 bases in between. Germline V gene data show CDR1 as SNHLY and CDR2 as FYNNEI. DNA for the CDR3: TGTGCCAGCAGTGCCCTAAATCAGCCCCAGCATTTT. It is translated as CASSALNQPQHF.